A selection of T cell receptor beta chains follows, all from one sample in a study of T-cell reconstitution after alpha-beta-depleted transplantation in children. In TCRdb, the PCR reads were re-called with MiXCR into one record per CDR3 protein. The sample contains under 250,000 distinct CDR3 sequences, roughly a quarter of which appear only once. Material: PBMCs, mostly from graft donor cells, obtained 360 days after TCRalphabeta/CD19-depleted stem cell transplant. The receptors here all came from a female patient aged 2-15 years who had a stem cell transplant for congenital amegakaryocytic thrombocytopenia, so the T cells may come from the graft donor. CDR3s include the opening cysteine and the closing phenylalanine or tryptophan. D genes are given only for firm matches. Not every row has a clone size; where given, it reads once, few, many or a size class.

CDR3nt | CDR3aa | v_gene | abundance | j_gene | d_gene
TGTGCCAGCAGCGTAGCGGGGGACAGGCGGGGGAAACTGTTTTTT | CASSVAGDRRGKLFF | TRBV9 | few | TRBJ1-4 | TRBD1
TGCAGTGCTAGTCAGTTCGCTAACACTGAAGCTTTCTTT | CSASQFANTEAFF | TRBV20-1 | few | TRBJ1-1 | NA
TGCAGTGCACCGACTAGCGGGTACACAGATACGCAGTATTTT | CSAPTSGYTDTQYF | TRBV20-1 | many | TRBJ2-3 | TRBD2
TGCGCCAGCAGCTTGGAGACAGGCTACGAGCAGTACTTC | CASSLETGYEQYF | TRBV5-1 | NA | TRBJ2-7 | NA
TGTGCCAGCTCACCTTTCAGGGGAGAAAAACTGTTTTTT | CASSPFRGEKLFF | TRBV18 | once | TRBJ1-4 | NA
TGCAGTGCTAGAGAGACTAGCGGGCTCAATGAGCAGTTCTTC | CSARETSGLNEQFF | TRBV20-1 | few | TRBJ2-1 | TRBD2
TGTGCCAGCAGCCCCCTTTTTTCCGGGAGCACAGATACGCAGTATTTT | CASSPLFSGSTDTQYF | TRBV12-3/TRBV12-4 | NA | TRBJ2-3 | NA
TGTGCCAGCAGTTCAACATCCGACAGTACCTACGAGCAGTACTTC | CASSSTSDSTYEQYF | TRBV25-1 | NA | TRBJ2-7 | NA
TGTGCCAGCAGTTTCCGGGACATCTATGAAAAACTGTTTTTT | CASSFRDIYEKLFF | TRBV12-3/TRBV12-4 | few | TRBJ1-4 | NA
TGCGCCAGCAGCTTGCTTAGTAGCGGGAGCTATGAGCAGTTCTTC | CASSLLSSGSYEQFF | TRBV5-1 | many | TRBJ2-1 | TRBD2
TGTGCCAGCGCAAAACCCACCGGGGAGCTGTTTTTT | CASAKPTGELFF | TRBV11-3 | once | TRBJ2-2 | NA
TGCAGTGCTAAGACTTACATATGGGCCTCTTCCTACAATGAGCAGTTCTTC | CSAKTYIWASSYNEQFF | TRBV20-1 | NA | TRBJ2-1 | NA
TGTGCCAGCAGTACCCGGGGGGTCACCTACGAGCAGTACTTC | CASSTRGVTYEQYF | TRBV6-1 | few | TRBJ2-7 | TRBD2
TGTGCCAGCAGGGTGGGCGGTCACTACGAGCAGTACTTC | CASRVGGHYEQYF | TRBV6-1 | few | TRBJ2-7 | NA
TGCAGCGTTGAAGCAGGTCTAGCGGGAGGACAGCTAGCCTACAATGAGCAGTTCTTC | CSVEAGLAGGQLAYNEQFF | TRBV29-1 | NA | TRBJ2-1 | TRBD2
TGTGCCAGCAGCCAAGAAGTATACCGCACAGATACGCAGTATTTT | CASSQEVYRTDTQYF | TRBV4-2 | few | TRBJ2-3 | NA
TGTGCCAGCAGTATAGCGGGGTTTGGAAACACCATATATTTT | CASSIAGFGNTIYF | TRBV7-2 | NA | TRBJ1-3 | NA
TGTGCCAGCAGTTACTCGAATAGAGACTATGGCTACACCTTC | CASSYSNRDYGYTF | TRBV6-2/TRBV6-3 | few | TRBJ1-2 | NA
TGTGCCAGCAGTTCCTACCTGGGTTTGGGCACTGAAGCTTTCTTT | CASSSYLGLGTEAFF | TRBV6-5 | NA | TRBJ1-1 | NA
TGTGCCAGCAGTTTATTTTCGGGAGTCTACAATGAGCAGTTCTTC | CASSLFSGVYNEQFF | TRBV12-3/TRBV12-4 | many | TRBJ2-1 | NA
TGTGCCAGTCGGGACTCCAACACCGATACGCAGTATTTT | CASRDSNTDTQYF | TRBV12-3/TRBV12-4 | few | TRBJ2-3 | NA
TGTGCCAGCACCCTTGGACGTAACTCCTATGGCTACACCTTC | CASTLGRNSYGYTF | TRBV12-3/TRBV12-4 | few | TRBJ1-2 | NA
TGTGCCAGCAGTTTACTAGCGGGTGAACCCTACGAGCAGTACTTC | CASSLLAGEPYEQYF | TRBV6-5 | few | TRBJ2-7 | TRBD2
TGTGCCAGCAGTTACGGGGACCACAGGAACACTGAAGCTTTCTTT | CASSYGDHRNTEAFF | TRBV6-2/TRBV6-3 | NA | TRBJ1-1 | NA
TGTGCCAGCAACCTACTAGCGGGGGGGCCAAGTGAGACCCAGTACTTC | CASNLLAGGPSETQYF | TRBV6-1 | NA | TRBJ2-5 | TRBD2
TGCGCCAGCAGCTTGGGCGGACAGGGGTATTCACCCCTCCACTTT | CASSLGGQGYSPLHF | TRBV5-1 | NA | TRBJ1-6 | TRBD1
TGTGCCAGCAGTTACGACAGGGATGAAAAACTGTTTTTT | CASSYDRDEKLFF | TRBV6-5 | few | TRBJ1-4 | TRBD1
TGTGCCAGCAGCCAAGTCGGGCGCCAAGAGACCCAGTACTTC | CASSQVGRQETQYF | TRBV4-2 | many | TRBJ2-5 | NA
TGTGCCAGCAGTCGGACCTCTAAAAACTACGAGCAGTACTTC | CASSRTSKNYEQYF | TRBV28 | few | TRBJ2-7 | NA
TGTGCCAGCAGACCTACAGGGGGCGCGCCCAAACAGGCCGGGGAGCTGTTTTTT | CASRPTGGAPKQAGELFF | TRBV11-1 | NA | TRBJ2-2 | TRBD1
TGTGCCAGCAGTTCCGGGGTCCTCGTTTACAATGAGCAGTTCTTC | CASSSGVLVYNEQFF | TRBV12-3/TRBV12-4 | NA | TRBJ2-1 | NA
TGCAGTGCTAAACGGGTGAACACTGAAGCTTTCTTT | CSAKRVNTEAFF | TRBV20-1 | NA | TRBJ1-1 | NA
TGTGCCAGCAGCCAAGCCCCAGGGAGGGTCTACGAGCAGTACTTC | CASSQAPGRVYEQYF | TRBV3-1 | NA | TRBJ2-7 | TRBD2
TGTGCCAGCAGCTTAGAATTACTCCATCGAGAGACCCAGTACTTC | CASSLELLHRETQYF | TRBV7-6 | few | TRBJ2-5 | NA
TGTGCCAGCAGTTACTCCGCACAGCCTAGCGCTGAAGCTTTCTTT | CASSYSAQPSAEAFF | TRBV6-5 | once | TRBJ1-1 | NA
TGTGCCAGCGGGACTAGCGGGGGGTACAGCTCCTACGAGCAGTACTTC | CASGTSGGYSSYEQYF | TRBV28 | many | TRBJ2-7 | TRBD2
TGTGCCAGCAGCCCCTGGACAGCCTCCTACGAGCAGTACTTC | CASSPWTASYEQYF | TRBV11-1 | NA | TRBJ2-7 | NA
TGCGCCAGCAGCCAGACAGGGTTCAATGAAAAACTGTTTTTT | CASSQTGFNEKLFF | TRBV4-1 | NA | TRBJ1-4 | TRBD1
TGTGCCAGCAGAATCGACGCGAACACCGGGGAGCTGTTTTTT | CASRIDANTGELFF | TRBV6-1 | NA | TRBJ2-2 | NA
TGTGCCAGCAGTACCAACAGGGGGGTGCGTGAGCAGTACTTC | CASSTNRGVREQYF | TRBV12-3/TRBV12-4 | NA | TRBJ2-7 | TRBD1
TGTGCCAGCAGCTCCCTCTGGGTCCGGTCAGATACGCAGTATTTT | CASSSLWVRSDTQYF | TRBV28 | NA | TRBJ2-3 | NA
TGTGCCAGTAGCAGGGGGTCCGGCGACGAGCAGTACTTC | CASSRGSGDEQYF | TRBV19 | NA | TRBJ2-7 | TRBD1